Listed here are 18 T cell receptor beta chains from one sample, sequenced in a study of OX40 agonist ivuxolimab in advanced cancers. Repertoires were generated with immunoSEQ multiplex PCR, while TCRdb's copy carries only in-frame clones and drops some. The sample has tens of thousands of clones; 65% to 80% are singletons. The sequences come from CD4+ or CD8+ T cells sorted from blood, collected in a trial of the OX40 agonist ivuxolimab. Every receptor here comes from an adult with an advanced solid tumor such as melanoma, head and neck, liver or kidney cancer.

This clone was counted once. The chain recombines TRBV12-5 with TRBJ2-7; 10 positions agree with TRBD1. In germline, CDR1 is LGHNT, CDR2 FRNRAP. Unmatched junction bases numbered 1, after V lost 5 bases and J lost 0 bases. The CDR3 has 14 amino acids. The CDR3 here is CASGRQGASYEQYF. CDR3 nucleotide sequence: TGTGCTAGTGGTAGACAGGGGGCCTCCTACGAGCAGTACTTC.

The chain recombines TRBV7-2 with TRBJ2-3, with D perhaps TRBD1 (5 bases). The V end was cut by 4 bases, the J end by 0 bases, with 14 bases between. This CDR3 is built from 16 residues. Germline V CDR1 and CDR2: SGHTA, FQGNSA. The CDR3 DNA follows: TGTGCCAGCAGCTCCACAGGACAACTCAGCACAGATACGCAGTATTTT. This encodes CASSSTGQLSTDTQYF. The full variable domain, its missing parts supplied by reference TRBV7-2 and TRBJ2-3, is GAGVSQSPSNKVTEKGKDVELRCDPISGHTALYWYRQSLGQGLEFLIYFQGNSAPDKSGLPSDRFSAERTGGSVSTLTIQRTQQEDSAVYLCASSSTGQLSTDTQYFGPGTRLTVL.

V usage is TRBV5-1 and J usage is TRBJ2-3, with 11 bases matching TRBD2. Germline-derived CDR1 and CDR2 are SGHRS and YFSETQ. The CDR3 extends over 15 amino acids. Trimming removed 2 bases from V and 6 bases from J; junction bases left unmatched: 5. CDR3 nucleotides: TGCGCCAGCAGCTTACTAGCGGGAGAAGCTGATACGCAGTATTTT. It encodes CASSLLAGEADTQYF.

The rearrangement uses TRBV5-6 and TRBJ2-2; TRBD1 might be the D (5 bases). Germline V gene sequence: CDR1 SGHDT, CDR2 YYEEEE. The CDR3 is 13 residues long. V was clipped by 2 bases and J by 4 bases, with 6 bases between them. The CDR3 bases are TGTGCCAGCAGCTTTAGGGGCACCGGGGAGCTGTTTTTT. Its protein product is CASSFRGTGELFF.

This clone was observed a handful of times. V and J are TRBV15 and TRBJ1-2, with D hard to call. The V and J ends lost 7 bases and 4 bases respectively, with 13 bases between them. The CDR3 length is 13 residues. CDR1 is LNHNV and CDR2 is YYDKDF in the germline V gene (reference sequence). CDR3 coding DNA: TGTGCCACCACGGCGCATGGATCCTATGGCTACACCTTC. It yields the protein CATTAHGSYGYTF. The full variable domain, its missing parts supplied by reference TRBV15 and TRBJ1-2, is DAMVIQNPRYQVTQFGKPVTLSCSQTLNHNVMYWYQQKSSQAPKLLFHYYDKDFNNEADTPDNFQSRRPNTSFCFLDIRSPGLGDTAMYLCATTAHGSYGYTFGSGTRLTVV.

The V gene is TRBV19, the J gene TRBJ2-7; possible D gene TRBD1, 6 bases. The germline V and J ends were trimmed by 8 bases and 2 bases, with 16 bases remaining between them. Germline V gives CDR1 LNHDA, CDR2 SQIVND (reference sequence). The CDR3 contains 14 residues. This chain's CDR3 is CASSPGQITYEQYF. CDR3 bases: TGTGCCAGTTCTCCGGGACAAATTACCTACGAGCAGTACTTC.

The chain combines TRBV2 with TRBJ1-4; a possible D gene is TRBD1 (5 bases). Trimming shortened V by 4 bases and J by 2 bases, and 14 bases separated the two germline ends. The CDR3 contains 16 residues. Germline CDR1 SNHLY, CDR2 FYNNEI. The CDR3 nucleotides read TGTGCCAGCAGTGGGACACCTTACTCGACTAATGAAAAACTGTTTTTT. Its translation is CASSGTPYSTNEKLFF.

The chain recombines TRBV10-3 with TRBJ2-7; no reliable D call. Trimming took off 3 bases at V and 9 bases at J, with 12 bases between the two ends. Germline loops: CDR1 ENHRY, CDR2 SYGVKD. There are 12 residues in the CDR3. Here the CDR3 reads CAISDQVEPQYF. The CDR3 bases are TGTGCCATCAGTGATCAAGTCGAACCGCAGTACTTC.

V and J are TRBV10-3 and TRBJ1-1; D is uncertain. The CDR3 length is 12 residues. The V and J ends lost 0 bases and 4 bases respectively, with 3 bases between them. Germline V gives CDR1 ENHRY, CDR2 SYGVKD. CDR3 sequence: CAISESGTEAFF. The CDR3 bases are TGTGCCATCAGTGAGTCGGGCACTGAAGCTTTCTTT.

The V call is TRBV30, the J call TRBJ1-5; a weak D match, TRBD1 (5 bases). This CDR3 has 14 residues. Germline lookup yields CDR1 GTSNPN and CDR2 SVGIG (reference sequence). The V and J ends lost 5 bases and 3 bases respectively, with 14 bases between them. CDR3 DNA sequence: TGTGCCTGGGGGTTAGGAGGGACCAATCAGCCCCAGCATTTT. Its translation is CAWGLGGTNQPQHF.

The chain has TRBV28 and TRBJ2-7, with 7 bases identical to TRBD1. The CDR3 extends over 13 amino acids. V dropped 3 bases and J dropped 4; count of bases not matched to a gene: 3. The germline CDR1 and CDR2 sequences are MDHEN and SYDVKM. This CDR3 is CASSLAGGYEQYF. The CDR3 nucleotides are TGTGCCAGCAGTTTGGCAGGGGGATACGAGCAGTACTTC.

There are a few counts of this clone. The genes are TRBV5-4 and TRBJ2-1; the match to TRBD1 covers 10 bases. From germline, CDR1 is SGHNT and CDR2 YYREEE (reference sequence). The CDR3 runs to 17 residues. J lost 7 bases, V lost 2 bases, and 12 bases had no gene match. The CDR3 here is CASSFDLTGTGVNEQFF. The CDR3 DNA follows: TGTGCCAGCAGCTTTGATTTAACCGGGACAGGGGTGAATGAGCAGTTCTTC.

The rearrangement links TRBV30 to TRBJ2-1; D uncertain. V gave up 5 bases and J gave up 2 bases, with 10 bases separating them. This CDR3 comprises 13 residues. Germline V lookup: CDR1 GTSNPN, CDR2 SVGIG (reference sequence). CDR3 DNA: TGTGCCTGGGCCGGTCGGGCCTACAATGAGCAGTTCTTC. Encoded protein: CAWAGRAYNEQFF.

This rearrangement joins TRBV13 to TRBJ2-7; tentative D call: TRBD1 (6 bases). The length of the CDR3 is 15 residues. Trimming shortened V by 4 bases and J by 0 bases, and 13 bases separated the two germline ends. Germline V gene lookup returns CDR1 PRHDT and CDR2 FYEKMQ (reference sequence). Written as DNA, the CDR3 is TGTGCCAGCAGCTCCACAGGGACCTTCTCCTACGAGCAGTACTTC. Translated: CASSSTGTFSYEQYF.

This clone was recorded a few times. The rearrangement links TRBV30 to TRBJ1-5, with 9 bases that match TRBD1. CDR3 size: 16 residues. Losses at the gene ends were 1 base for V and 6 bases for J; bases not matched to a gene: 10. In germline, CDR1 is GTSNPN, CDR2 SVGIG (reference sequence). The CDR3 sequence: CAWSDQTGGGSQPQHF. The CDR3 DNA reads as TGTGCCTGGAGTGACCAAACAGGGGGCGGATCTCAGCCCCAGCATTTT.

The chain employs TRBV25-1 and TRBJ2-7; 7 bases agree with TRBD1. Germline CDR1 MGHDK, CDR2 SYGVNS. CDR3 length: 13 residues. V gave up 4 bases and J gave up 6 bases; unmatched junction bases: 6. CDR3 loop: CASSATGVPEQYF. DNA for the CDR3: TGTGCCAGCAGTGCTACAGGGGTGCCCGAGCAGTACTTC.

This sequence joins TRBV5-4 and TRBJ2-1; 11 nucleotides match TRBD2. Germline V lookup: CDR1 SGHNT, CDR2 YYREEE (reference sequence). This CDR3 has 16 amino acids. V trimming: 4 bases; J trimming: 8 bases; junction bases outside the gene matches: 11. Here the CDR3 reads CASSGTSGGPWDEQFF. The CDR3 DNA reads TGTGCCAGCAGCGGTACTAGCGGGGGACCCTGGGATGAGCAGTTCTTC.

The rearrangement joins TRBV4-2 to TRBJ2-1; 11 positions match TRBD2. Trimming cost V 0 bases and J 6 bases; bases outside gene matches: 4. The germline CDR1 and CDR2 sequences are LGHNA and YNFKEQ. The CDR3 has 16 residues. As DNA, the CDR3 is TGTGCCAGCAGCCAAGAGGTGCTAGCGGGAGGCAATGAGCAGTTCTTC. It yields the protein CASSQEVLAGGNEQFF.